A selection of T cell receptor beta chains follows, all from one sample in a study of blood T cell repertoires in COVID-19. Method: immunoSEQ multiplex PCR; TCRdb's copy keeps in-frame clones and lacks some. The table includes 88,000 or so clones, 75% to 90% detected once. Sequencing was carried out using peripheral blood. The receptors here all came from a man in his fifties or sixties with acute or convalescent COVID-19. Both conserved end residues are part of each CDR3. The D gene is left open where the match is weak. Rows may omit the clone size; those that give it use once, few, many or a size class.

V gene	clone size	D gene	J gene	CDR3 protein	CDR3 DNA
TRBV15	.	TRBD1	TRBJ1-3	CATSLGGTAGNTIYF	TGTGCCACCAGCCTAGGGGGGACAGCTGGAAACACCATATATTTT
TRBV30	.	TRBD1	TRBJ1-1	CAWSLSWTGGTEAFF	TGTGCCTGGAGTCTTTCGTGGACAGGGGGCACTGAAGCTTTCTTT
TRBV9	few	.	TRBJ1-2	CASSVDRFGYTF	TGTGCCAGCAGCGTAGACCGGTTTGGCTACACCTTC
TRBV7-8	once	.	TRBJ1-2	CASSRGAYNGYTF	TGTGCCAGCAGCCGGGGCGCGTATAATGGCTACACCTTC
TRBV10-1	.	.	TRBJ2-1	CASSEVLRASGEQFF	TGCGCCAGCAGTGAGGTACTTAGAGCCTCCGGTGAGCAGTTCTTC
TRBV9	.	TRBD1	TRBJ1-1	CASSPSGGGEWDTEAFF	TGTGCCAGCAGCCCAAGCGGAGGGGGCGAGTGGGACACTGAAGCTTTCTTT
TRBV12-5	.	TRBD1	TRBJ1-3	CASGLYRTGSFSGNTIYF	TGTGCTAGTGGTTTGTACCGGACAGGGAGTTTTTCTGGAAACACCATATATTTT
TRBV19	.	.	TRBJ1-1	CASRIAGGRPEAFF	TGTGCCAGTAGAATCGCTGGCGGGCGGCCTGAAGCTTTCTTT
TRBV18	.	TRBD1	TRBJ2-1	CASSPGQGKINEQFF	TGTGCCAGCTCACCGGGACAGGGTAAAATCAATGAGCAGTTCTTC
TRBV6-2/TRBV6-3	.	.	TRBJ2-1	CASSHPKRGRSVYNEQFF	TGTGCCAGCAGCCACCCAAAAAGGGGTAGGTCCGTTTACAATGAGCAGTTCTTC
TRBV12-5	.	.	TRBJ1-1	CASGLEPRGTEAFF	TGTGCTAGTGGTTTAGAACCCAGGGGAACTGAAGCTTTCTTT
TRBV6-6	.	.	TRBJ1-1	CASKDSPLNTEAFF	TGTGCCAGCAAGGACAGCCCACTGAACACTGAAGCTTTCTTT
TRBV19	.	TRBD1	TRBJ2-1	CASRLPGQNNEQFF	TGTGCCAGTAGATTACCGGGACAGAACAATGAGCAGTTCTTC
TRBV10-2	.	TRBD1	TRBJ1-5	CAKGQGGYSNQPQHF	TGCGCCAAAGGACAGGGGGGCTATAGCAATCAGCCCCAGCATTTT